The source of this T cell receptor beta chain is a study of CD8+CD57+ T cells in acquired aplastic anemia. As for the study in general: The study obtained an average of 3.2 ug of DNA from sorted CD4+ and CD8+ cells.

It was patients with CD8+CD57+ cell expansion by flow cytometry who were chosen for sequencing. Every patient was diagnosed with severe acquired aplastic anemia. Among the patients, none had received any therapy at the time of blood sampling. This clonotype was picked up many times. Trimming removed 3 bases from V and 1 base from J; junction bases left unmatched: 7. This CDR3 has 16 amino acids. Germline V CDR1 and CDR2: DFQATT, SNEGSKA (reference sequence). Genomic DNA, the template, was used for profiling of the TCR beta VDJ and CDR3. Using its own MiXCR run on the reads, TCRdb lists one record per CDR3 protein. The sample shows roughly 240,000 distinct CDR3 sequences, approximately 50% of them seen only once.

The specimen sequenced was sorted CD4+, CD8+, or CD8+CD57+ T cells (not recorded which) from PBMCs. The sequence was obtained from a human donor with aplastic anemia. The rearrangement uses TRBV20-1 and TRBJ2-7, with 12 bases aligning to TRBD2. The CDR3 protein is CSARLAGGLLSYEQYF. The CDR3 DNA is TGCAGTGCTAGGCTAGCGGGGGGGCTCCTATCCTACGAGCAGTACTTC.